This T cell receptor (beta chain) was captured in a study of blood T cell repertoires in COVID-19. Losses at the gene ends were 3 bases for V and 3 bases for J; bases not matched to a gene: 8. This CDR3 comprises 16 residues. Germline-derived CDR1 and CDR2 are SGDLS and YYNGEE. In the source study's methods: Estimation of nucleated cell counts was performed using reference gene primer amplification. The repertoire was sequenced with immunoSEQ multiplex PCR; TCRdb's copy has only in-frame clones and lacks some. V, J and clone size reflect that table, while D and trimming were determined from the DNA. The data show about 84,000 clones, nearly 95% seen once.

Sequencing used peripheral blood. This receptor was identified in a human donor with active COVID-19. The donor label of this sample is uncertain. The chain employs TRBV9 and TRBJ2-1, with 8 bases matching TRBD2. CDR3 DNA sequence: TGTGCCAGCAGCGCCCCAGCGGGGGAGCTCTACAATGAGCAGTTCTTC. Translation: CASSAPAGELYNEQFF.